Below, 7 T cell receptor beta chains from the same sample are listed, as sequenced in a study of immune evolution from preneoplasia to lung adenocarcinoma. Generated by immunoSEQ multiplex PCR, the TCRdb table keeps only in-frame clones and is missing some. The table shows around 3,900 clones, with more than 75% occurring only once. The sample consisted of FFPE invasive lung adenocarcinoma tissue. Source of these receptors: a person aged 65 to 85 with invasive lung adenocarcinoma. Some clones in this sample may be carry-over from other donors' samples.

This rearrangement joins TRBV10-3 to TRBJ2-3, with TRBD2 matching 10 bases. The J segment lost 8 bases and the V segment lost 0 bases, leaving 11 bases of the junction unmatched. The CDR3 is 17 residues long. Germline CDR1 reads ENHRY; CDR2 reads SYGVKD. For the CDR3, the DNA is TGTGCCATCAGTGAGTCCGGGGTAGCGGGAGGCCCGAGTACGCAGTATTTT. Translated, it gives CAISESGVAGGPSTQYF.

The chain couples TRBV19 to TRBJ1-1; possible D gene TRBD1, 6 bases. This CDR3 is built from 15 residues. Looked up from germline, CDR1 is LNHDA and CDR2 is SQIVND (reference sequence). V gave up 4 bases and J gave up 2 bases, with 14 bases separating them. Written as DNA, the CDR3 is TGTGCCAGTAGTAGGGGACACGTGCTTAACACTGAAGCTTTCTTT. Encoded protein: CASSRGHVLNTEAFF. Full variable domain (missing parts from reference TRBV19 and TRBJ1-1): DGGITQSPKYLFRKEGQNVTLSCEQNLNHDAMYWYRQDPGQGLRLIYYSQIVNDFQKGDIAEGYSVSREKKESFPLTVTSAQKNPTAFYLCASSRGHVLNTEAFFGQGTRLTVV.

The chain uses TRBV19 and TRBJ1-5; 11 bases agree with TRBD1. The V gene's germline CDR1 is LNHDA and CDR2 SQIVND (reference sequence). V shed 1 base, J shed 4 bases, and the junction held 6 bases outside the gene matches. This CDR3 has 17 amino acids. Here the CDR3 DNA reads TGTGCCAGTAGTATAGCCCGGACAGGGGGCGCGAATCAGCCCCAGCATTTT. It codes for CASSIARTGGANQPQHF.

The V gene is TRBV29-1, the J gene TRBJ1-1; D remains unclear. The CDR3 sequence is 12 residues long. Trimming took 3 bases from V and 3 from J, leaving 8 bases between them. Germline lookup yields CDR1 SQVTM and CDR2 ANQGSEA. The CDR3 DNA reads as TGCAGCGTTGAGTATGGGGACACTGAAGCTTTCTTT. Amino acids: CSVEYGDTEAFF.

V and J are TRBV30 and TRBJ2-1; 9 bases map to TRBD2. Trimming cost V 0 bases and J 5 bases; bases outside gene matches: 8. Looked up from germline, CDR1 is GTSNPN and CDR2 is SVGIG (reference sequence). This CDR3 is 16 amino acids long. The CDR3 loop is CAWSVRAGGTDNEQFF. As DNA, the CDR3 is TGTGCCTGGAGTGTTAGAGCGGGAGGAACCGACAATGAGCAGTTCTTC.

The chain is built from TRBV28 and TRBJ2-3; D is perhaps TRBD1 (5 bases). The CDR3 has 16 residues. Germline CDR1 is MDHEN and CDR2 is SYDVKM. The V gene lost 2 bases and the J gene lost 3 bases, with 15 bases spanning the gap. The CDR3 DNA sequence: TGTGCCAGCAGTTTAAGGGCCCAAGGGGTGACAGATACGCAGTATTTT. This codes for CASSLRAQGVTDTQYF.

This clone was seen a handful of times. In DNA, the CDR3 is TGTGCCAGCAGCTTAGGGGTGGGAGATACGCAGTATTTT. This encodes CASSLGVGDTQYF. The chain joins TRBV7-2 to TRBJ2-3; unclear D gene. The length of the CDR3 is 13 residues. Germline CDR1 reads SGHTA; CDR2 reads FQGNSA. Trimming stripped 1 base from V and 5 bases from J, with 7 bases between.